Listed here are 20 T cell receptor beta chains from one sample, sequenced in a study of blood T cell repertoires in COVID-19. Sequencing used immunoSEQ multiplex PCR; TCRdb keeps in-frame clones, though not all of them. The sample holds about 56,000 clones; 89% are singletons and the top ten take 43%. Sequencing was done on a sample of peripheral blood. The receptors shown here come from a woman aged 55-69 years with COVID-19, enrolled during active disease.

A single count supports this clone. The V and J genes are TRBV5-1 and TRBJ1-1, with D unresolved. The V end was cut by 1 base, the J end by 0 bases, with 22 bases between. The CDR3 has 19 residues. Germline V gene sequence: CDR1 SGHRS, CDR2 YFSETQ. CDR3 nucleotides: TGCGCCAGCAGCTTGCGCCGGTGGTCTGGCAGGCTGATGAACACTGAAGCTTTCTTT. Protein product: CASSLRRWSGRLMNTEAFF.

The chain employs TRBV27 and TRBJ2-3; TRBD1 matches 7 bases. Per the germline V gene, CDR1 is MNHEY and CDR2 is SMNVEV (reference sequence). This CDR3 contains 15 residues. V lost 2 bases to trimming and J lost 5 bases; unmatched junction nucleotides: 7. The CDR3 region has the DNA TGTGCCAGCAGTTTACTAGGGGGCTCTCTAGATACGCAGTATTTT. Amino acids: CASSLLGGSLDTQYF.

This clone has just a few counts. The chain combines TRBV7-8 with TRBJ1-3; D uncertain. Between the trimmed V and J ends, which lost 6 bases and 0 bases, there was a span of 15 bases. The CDR3 has 16 residues. Germline V gives CDR1 SGHVS, CDR2 FQNEAQ. The CDR3 coding sequence is TGTGCCAGCAGTTTTACTACTGCGGACTCTGGAAACACCATATATTTT. It specifies CASSFTTADSGNTIYF.

The chain combines TRBV7-2 with TRBJ2-7; 9 nucleotides align to TRBD2. Germline CDR1 reads SGHTA; CDR2 reads FQGNSA. This CDR3 contains 14 residues. V gave up 5 bases and J gave up 7 bases; unmatched junction bases: 9. The CDR3 spells CASSLGTSPREQYF. CDR3 nucleotides: TGTGCCAGCAGCCTAGGGACTAGCCCTCGAGAGCAGTACTTC.

The chain uses TRBV6-5 and TRBJ1-5, with TRBD1 matching 7 bases. Trimming at V came to 6 bases and at J to 0 bases, leaving 2 bases not matched to a gene. The CDR3 is 14 amino acids. Germline V gene data show CDR1 as MNHEY and CDR2 as SVGAGI. CDR3 sequence: CASRTGSSNQPQHF. CDR3 coding DNA: TGTGCCAGCAGGACAGGGAGTAGCAATCAGCCCCAGCATTTT.

The chain recombines TRBV9 with TRBJ2-1; TRBD2 is a possible D gene (5 bases). The CDR3 loop spans 15 amino acids. V was trimmed by 3 bases and J by 2 bases, leaving 12 bases between them. Looked up from germline, CDR1 is SGDLS and CDR2 is YYNGEE. The DNA for the CDR3 is TGTGCCAGCAGCGAGCGCGCCGGGGCCTACAATGAGCAGTTCTTC. Translating it yields CASSERAGAYNEQFF.

V is TRBV11-2 and J is TRBJ1-2; no clear D. Trimming removed 4 bases at V and 6 bases at J, with 9 bases between. The CDR3 loop spans 12 amino acids. Germline V gives CDR1 SGHAT, CDR2 FQNNGV. CDR3 residues: CASSSEAHGYTF. DNA of the CDR3: TGTGCCAGCAGCTCAGAGGCCCATGGCTACACCTTC.

The rearrangement joins TRBV3-1 (or the pseudogene TRBV3-2) to TRBJ2-3; TRBD2 agrees at 15 bases. Germline CDR1 reads LGHDT; CDR2 reads YNNKEL (reference sequence). J gave up 5 bases and V 2 bases, and 8 bases lay outside the gene matches. The CDR3 is 18 residues long. The CDR3 protein is CASSQTRTSGRARDTQYF. The DNA for the CDR3 is TGTGCCAGCAGCCAAACGAGGACTAGCGGGAGGGCCAGAGATACGCAGTATTTT.

The chain is built from TRBV10-1 and TRBJ2-7, with 8 nucleotides matching TRBD2. The germline V gene encodes CDR1 WNHNN and CDR2 SYGVQD (reference sequence). The CDR3 extends over 15 amino acids. Unmatched junction bases numbered 7, after V lost 4 bases and J lost 2 bases. CDR3 sequence reads: CASSVGGGSTYEQYF. CDR3 coding DNA: TGCGCCAGCAGTGTGGGCGGGGGGTCAACCTACGAGCAGTACTTC.

The chain has TRBV7-6 and TRBJ2-7; D is undetermined. Germline-derived CDR1 and CDR2 are SGHVS and FNYEAQ. The V gene lost 11 bases and the J gene lost 5 bases, with 16 bases spanning the gap. This CDR3 has 12 amino acids. DNA for the CDR3: TGTGCCCCGCTGGCACCCAGGCACGAGCAGTACTTC. It translates to CAPLAPRHEQYF.

This clone was detected only once. V and J are TRBV27 and TRBJ2-7; weak D call: TRBD2 (5 bases). V lost 4 bases to trimming and J lost 3 bases, with 10 bases between them. Germline assignment: CDR1 MNHEY and CDR2 SMNVEV (reference sequence). This CDR3 region has 13 residues. DNA for the CDR3: TGTGCCAGCAGTTACCGGGAAAACTACGAGCAGTACTTC. Protein product: CASSYRENYEQYF.

J is TRBJ1-1 and V is TRBV12-3 or TRBV12-4; D is ambiguous. This CDR3 is 13 amino acids long. V was shortened by 7 bases and J by 0 bases, with 9 bases between the two germline ends. CDR3: CASISGLNTEAFF. The CDR3 nucleotides read TGTGCCAGCATTTCGGGTCTGAACACTGAAGCTTTCTTT.

The rearrangement links TRBV18 to TRBJ1-1; D may be TRBD1 (6 bases). V was shortened by 3 bases and J by 2 bases, with 13 bases between the two germline ends. The CDR3 spans 15 residues. Per germline, CDR1 KGHSH and CDR2 LQKENI. The CDR3 sequence is CASSPSQGQNTEAFF. As DNA, the CDR3 is TGTGCCAGCTCACCCTCACAGGGCCAAAACACTGAAGCTTTCTTT.

V gene TRBV27 combines with J gene TRBJ1-5; no firm D call. Germline assignment: CDR1 MNHEY and CDR2 SMNVEV (reference sequence). The CDR3 loop spans 11 amino acids. Trimming removed 5 bases at V and 7 bases at J, with 6 bases between. CDR3: CASSNRQPQHF. The CDR3 nucleotides read TGTGCCAGCAGTAATAGACAGCCCCAGCATTTT.

The DNA of the CDR3 is TGTGCCAGCAGTTTATTCAGGGCGGCCGGGGAGCTGTTTTTT. This sequence encodes CASSLFRAAGELFF. The chain employs TRBV28 and TRBJ2-2, with a weak D call TRBD1 (5 bases). Trimming cost V 1 base and J 6 bases, with 9 bases left between them. Germline CDR1 reads MDHEN; CDR2 reads SYDVKM. CDR3 size: 14 residues.

The chain uses TRBV28 and TRBJ1-6; D might be TRBD1 (6 bases). Germline assignment: CDR1 MDHEN and CDR2 SYDVKM. Trimming pared 3 bases from V and 7 bases from J, leaving 16 bases between. This CDR3 has 16 amino acids. CDR3 in amino acids: CASSFPGGGWNSPLHF. Written as DNA, the CDR3 is TGTGCCAGCAGTTTTCCCGGCGGGGGCTGGAATTCACCCCTCCACTTT.

The chain carries TRBV7-2 and TRBJ2-2, with D possibly matching TRBD2 (6 bases). The V end was cut by 1 base, the J end by 6 bases, with 12 bases between. The CDR3 is 15 amino acids. Germline V gene data show CDR1 as SGHTA and CDR2 as FQGNSA. The CDR3 spells CASSLGLVDAGELFF. CDR3 DNA: TGTGCCAGCAGCTTAGGACTAGTAGATGCCGGGGAGCTGTTTTTT.

This clone was counted a single time. The CDR3 DNA follows: TGTGCCAGCAGCTTGACAGCTAGCACAGATACGCAGTATTTT. This codes for CASSLTASTDTQYF. The chain recombines TRBV11-3 with TRBJ2-3; D is perhaps TRBD1 (5 bases). This CDR3 is 14 amino acids long. The V and J ends lost 3 bases and 0 bases respectively, with 7 bases between them. CDR1 is SGHNT and CDR2 is YENEEA in the germline V gene.

This chain joins TRBV29-1 and TRBJ1-2; D remains unclear. This CDR3 contains 13 residues. From germline, CDR1 is SQVTM and CDR2 ANQGSEA. The V end was cut by 7 bases, the J end by 4 bases, with 16 bases between. Here the CDR3 DNA reads TGCAGCGCCAGCCCCACGGGGTTCTATGGCTACACCTTC. It translates to CSASPTGFYGYTF.

The chain recombines TRBV29-1 with TRBJ2-3, with D unclear. The CDR3 extends over 10 amino acids. Germline CDR1 and CDR2: SQVTM and ANQGSEA. V dropped 7 bases and J dropped 6 bases, with 8 bases sitting between them. In DNA, the CDR3 is TGCAGCGCTTACTCCGATACGCAGTATTTT. Translation: CSAYSDTQYF.